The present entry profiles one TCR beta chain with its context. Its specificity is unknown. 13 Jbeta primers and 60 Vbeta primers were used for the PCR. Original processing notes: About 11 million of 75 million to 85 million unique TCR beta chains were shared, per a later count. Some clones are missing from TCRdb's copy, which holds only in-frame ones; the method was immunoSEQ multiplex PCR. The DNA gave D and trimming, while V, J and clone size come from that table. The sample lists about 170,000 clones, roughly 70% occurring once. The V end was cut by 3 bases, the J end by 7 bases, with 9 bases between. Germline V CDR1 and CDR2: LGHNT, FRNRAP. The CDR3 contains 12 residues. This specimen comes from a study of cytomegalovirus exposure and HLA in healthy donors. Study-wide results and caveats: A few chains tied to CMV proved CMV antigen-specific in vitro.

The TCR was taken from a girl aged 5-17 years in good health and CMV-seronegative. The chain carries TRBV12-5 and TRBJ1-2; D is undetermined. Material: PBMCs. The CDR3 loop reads CASGLPGSGYTF. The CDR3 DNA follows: TGTGCTAGTGGTTTACCGGGGTCTGGCTACACCTTC.